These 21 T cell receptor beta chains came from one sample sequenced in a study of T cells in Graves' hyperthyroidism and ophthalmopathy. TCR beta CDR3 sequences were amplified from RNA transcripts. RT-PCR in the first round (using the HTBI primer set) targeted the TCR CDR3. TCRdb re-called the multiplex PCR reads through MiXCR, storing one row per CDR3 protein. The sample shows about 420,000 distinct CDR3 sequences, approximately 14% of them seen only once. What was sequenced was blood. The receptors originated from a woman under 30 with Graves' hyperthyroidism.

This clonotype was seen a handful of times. The chain's CDR3 is CASSVGGGTQAFF. The CDR3 DNA follows: TGTGCCAGCAGCGTAGGTGGAGGGACACAGGCTTTCTTT. The chain links TRBV9 to TRBJ1-1; the D gene is possibly TRBD1 (6 bases). Germline CDR1 reads SGDLS; CDR2 reads YYNGEE. The CDR3 consists of 13 residues. The germline V and J ends were trimmed by 0 bases and 11 bases, with 14 bases remaining between them.

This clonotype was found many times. CDR3 in amino acids: CASSWEILAGETQYF. CDR3 in DNA: TGCGCCAGCAGCTGGGAAATACTAGCGGGAGAGACCCAGTACTTC. The gene calls are TRBV5-1 and TRBJ2-5, with 9 positions matching TRBD2. V lost 3 bases and J lost 4; bases outside the gene matches: 7. The CDR3 totals 15 residues. Germline CDR1 and CDR2: SGHRS and YFSETQ.

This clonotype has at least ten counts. The CDR3 coding sequence is TGCAGTGCTACCCTCCCCTGGACTAGCGTGGGGGCCCGGGAGACCCAGTACTTC. This encodes CSATLPWTSVGARETQYF. The chain recombines TRBV20-1 with TRBJ2-5; 9 bases are shared with TRBD2. Losses at the gene ends were 4 bases for V and 5 bases for J; bases not matched to a gene: 20. CDR1 and CDR2 from the germline V gene are DFQATT and SNEGSKA (reference sequence). The CDR3 is 18 amino acids.

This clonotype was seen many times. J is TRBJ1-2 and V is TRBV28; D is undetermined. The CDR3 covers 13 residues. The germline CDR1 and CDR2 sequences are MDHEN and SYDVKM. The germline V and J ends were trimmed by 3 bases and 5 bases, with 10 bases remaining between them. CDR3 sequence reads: CASSFRSGYGYTF. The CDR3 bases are TGTGCCAGCAGTTTTCGATCGGGATATGGCTACACCTTC.

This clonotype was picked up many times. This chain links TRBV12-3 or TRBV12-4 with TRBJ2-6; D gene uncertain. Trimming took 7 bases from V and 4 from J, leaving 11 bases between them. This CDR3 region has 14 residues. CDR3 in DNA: TGTGCCAGCACCCAGCGTTTCGGGGCCAACGTCCTGACTTTC. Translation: CASTQRFGANVLTF.

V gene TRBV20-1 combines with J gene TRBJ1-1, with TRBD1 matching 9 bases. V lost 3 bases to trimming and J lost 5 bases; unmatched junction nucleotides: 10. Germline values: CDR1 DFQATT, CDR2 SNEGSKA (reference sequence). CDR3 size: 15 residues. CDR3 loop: CSASDTGTGWTEAFF. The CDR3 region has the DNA TGCAGTGCTAGTGATACCGGGACAGGGTGGACTGAAGCTTTCTTT.

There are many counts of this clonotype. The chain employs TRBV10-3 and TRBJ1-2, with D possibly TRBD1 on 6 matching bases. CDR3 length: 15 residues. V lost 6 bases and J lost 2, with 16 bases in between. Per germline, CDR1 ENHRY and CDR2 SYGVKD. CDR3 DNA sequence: TGTGCCATCAGGAAGAAACAGGGCCCGAACTATGGCTACACCTTC. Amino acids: CAIRKKQGPNYGYTF.

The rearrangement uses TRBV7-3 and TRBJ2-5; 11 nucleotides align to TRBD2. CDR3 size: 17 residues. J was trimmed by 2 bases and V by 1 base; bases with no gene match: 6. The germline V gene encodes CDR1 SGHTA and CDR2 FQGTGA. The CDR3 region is CASSLKPTSGAQETQYF. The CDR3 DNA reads TGTGCCAGCAGCTTAAAACCGACTAGCGGGGCACAAGAGACCCAGTACTTC.

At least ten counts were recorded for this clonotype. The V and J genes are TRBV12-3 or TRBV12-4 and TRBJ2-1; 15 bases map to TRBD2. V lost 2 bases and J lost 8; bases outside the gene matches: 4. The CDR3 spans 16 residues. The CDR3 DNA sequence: TGTGCCAGCAGTTTATACGGACTAGCGGGAGGGTATGAGCAGTTCTTC. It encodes CASSLYGLAGGYEQFF.

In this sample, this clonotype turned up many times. CDR3 loop: CASSLTSTGELFF. In DNA, the CDR3 is TGTGCCAGCAGCTTGACGTCTACCGGGGAGCTGTTTTTT. This rearrangement joins TRBV11-2 to TRBJ2-2; D is unresolved. The CDR3 extends over 13 amino acids. Between the trimmed V and J ends, which lost 3 bases and 5 bases, there was a span of 7 bases. Germline assignment: CDR1 SGHAT and CDR2 FQNNGV.

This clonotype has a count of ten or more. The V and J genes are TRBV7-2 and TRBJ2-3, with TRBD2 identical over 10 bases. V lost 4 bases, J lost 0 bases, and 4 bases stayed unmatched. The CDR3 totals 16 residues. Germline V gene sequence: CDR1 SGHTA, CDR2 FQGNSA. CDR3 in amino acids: CASSSLAGESTDTQYF. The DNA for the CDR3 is TGTGCCAGCAGCTCCCTAGCGGGGGAAAGCACAGATACGCAGTATTTT.

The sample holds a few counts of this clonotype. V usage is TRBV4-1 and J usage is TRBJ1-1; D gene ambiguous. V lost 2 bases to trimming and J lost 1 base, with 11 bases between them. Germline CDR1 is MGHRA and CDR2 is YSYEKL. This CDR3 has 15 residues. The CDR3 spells CASSQLTAANTEAFF. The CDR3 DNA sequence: TGCGCCAGCAGCCAACTGACGGCGGCGAACACTGAAGCTTTCTTT.

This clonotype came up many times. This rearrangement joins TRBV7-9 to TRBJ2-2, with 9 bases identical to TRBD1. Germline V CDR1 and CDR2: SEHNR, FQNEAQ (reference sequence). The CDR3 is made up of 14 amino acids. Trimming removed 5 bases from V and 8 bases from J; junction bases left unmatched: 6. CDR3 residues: CASSPQGAEGELFF. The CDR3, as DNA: TGTGCCAGCAGCCCACAGGGGGCGGAAGGGGAGCTGTTTTTT.

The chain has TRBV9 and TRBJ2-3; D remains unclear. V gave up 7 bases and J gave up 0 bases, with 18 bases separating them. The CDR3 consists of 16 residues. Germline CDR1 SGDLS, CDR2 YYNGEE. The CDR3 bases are TGTGCCAGCGACCGGGCTCCCACAACGAGCACAGATACGCAGTATTTT. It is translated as CASDRAPTTSTDTQYF.

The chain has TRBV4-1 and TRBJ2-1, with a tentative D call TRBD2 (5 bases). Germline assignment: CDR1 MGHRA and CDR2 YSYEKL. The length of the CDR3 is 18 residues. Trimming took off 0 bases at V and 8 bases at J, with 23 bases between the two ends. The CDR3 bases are TGCGCCAGCAGCCAAGAAGGGAGAGTTGGCCTAATTCGCGATGAGCAGTTCTTC. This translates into CASSQEGRVGLIRDEQFF.

The CDR3 nucleotides read TGTGCCAGCAGCCAAGGGGGGACGGCGGAGCAGTACTTC. Protein sequence: CASSQGGTAEQYF. The chain couples TRBV3-1 to TRBJ2-7; D possibly matches TRBD1 or TRBD2 (5 bases each). The CDR3 runs 13 residues. Between the trimmed V and J ends, which lost 1 base and 7 bases, there was a span of 11 bases. Germline CDR1 reads LGHDT; CDR2 reads YNNKEL (reference sequence).

CDR3 DNA: TGTGCCACCAGCAGAGATGAGGTATACGAGCAGTACTTC. Its protein product is CATSRDEVYEQYF. The V call is TRBV15, the J call TRBJ2-7; D is unclear. V shed 0 bases and J shed 4 bases, with 7 bases lying between them. The CDR3 has 13 amino acids. From germline, CDR1 is LNHNV and CDR2 YYDKDF (reference sequence).

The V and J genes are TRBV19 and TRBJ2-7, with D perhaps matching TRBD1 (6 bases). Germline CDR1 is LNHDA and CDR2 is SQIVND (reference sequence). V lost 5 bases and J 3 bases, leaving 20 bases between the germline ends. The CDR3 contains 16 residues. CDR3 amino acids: CASSRTQTGWGYEQYF. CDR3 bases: TGTGCCAGTAGTCGTACCCAGACAGGATGGGGCTACGAGCAGTACTTC.

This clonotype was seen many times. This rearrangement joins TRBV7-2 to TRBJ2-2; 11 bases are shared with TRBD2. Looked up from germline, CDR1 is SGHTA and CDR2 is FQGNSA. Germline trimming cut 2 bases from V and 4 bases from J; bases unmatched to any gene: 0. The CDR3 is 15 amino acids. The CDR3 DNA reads TGTGCCAGCAGCTTACTAGCGGGGGGCACCGGGGAGCTGTTTTTT. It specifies CASSLLAGGTGELFF.

This chain's CDR3 is CASRPGLAGGEQFF. Written as DNA, the CDR3 is TGTGCCAGCAGACCGGGACTAGCGGGGGGTGAGCAGTTCTTC. The chain joins TRBV6-1 to TRBJ2-1; TRBD2 agrees at 15 bases. Germline values: CDR1 MNHNS, CDR2 SASEGT. The CDR3 is 14 residues long. Losses at the gene ends were 6 bases for V and 9 bases for J; bases not matched to a gene: 3.

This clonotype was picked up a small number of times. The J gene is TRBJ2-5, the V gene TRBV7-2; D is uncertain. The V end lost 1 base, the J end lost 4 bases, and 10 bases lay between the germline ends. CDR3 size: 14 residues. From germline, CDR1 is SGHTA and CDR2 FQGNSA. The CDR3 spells CASSLGQLLETQYF. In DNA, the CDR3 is TGTGCCAGCAGCTTAGGGCAGCTATTAGAGACCCAGTACTTC.